The 29 T cell receptor beta chains below all came from one sample that was sequenced in a study of T-cell memory formation after mild COVID-19. MiXCR was run by TCRdb on the 5' RACE reads, yielding one entry per CDR3 protein. The table records 550,000 to 650,000 distinct CDR3 sequences, around 16% of them present only once. Sequenced material: PBMCs or a T cell subset sorted from them (not recorded which). These receptors were taken from an adult woman who had mild COVID-19 (a few samples of this study predate the infection). Cell type and time point are not known.

The chain combines TRBV10-3 with TRBJ2-7, with TRBD2 identical over 14 bases. Per the germline V gene, CDR1 is ENHRY and CDR2 is SYGVKD. V lost 8 bases to trimming and J lost 5 bases; unmatched junction nucleotides: 20. CDR3 length equals 19 residues. The CDR3 here is CAIAAPRTSGRRGVDEQYF. CDR3 coding DNA: TGTGCCATCGCCGCCCCGAGGACTAGCGGGAGGAGGGGGGTTGACGAGCAGTACTTC.

This rearrangement joins TRBV5-1 to TRBJ2-3; 14 bases fit TRBD2. The CDR3 has 15 amino acids. CDR1 and CDR2 from the germline V gene are SGHRS and YFSETQ. The junction had 3 bases not matched to a gene; V was cut back by 5 bases and J by 4 bases. The CDR3 loop is CASRGLAGVSDTQYF. CDR3 bases: TGCGCCAGCAGGGGACTAGCGGGAGTATCAGATACGCAGTATTTT.

The rearrangement uses TRBV7-8 and TRBJ2-7, with a tentative D call TRBD2 (7 bases). V was pared by 6 bases and J by 1 base, with 16 bases between. Germline CDR1 is SGHVS and CDR2 is FQNEAQ. CDR3 length: 15 amino acids. CDR3 coding DNA: TGTGCCAGCAGTTTGGACGGGGGGCAGTCCTACGAGCAGTACTTC. Protein sequence: CASSLDGGQSYEQYF.

The sample holds a few counts of this clonotype. The chain links TRBV20-1 to TRBJ2-1; a possible D gene is TRBD2 (5 bases). The V gene lost 7 bases and the J gene lost 5 bases, with 12 bases spanning the gap. CDR1 and CDR2 from the germline V gene are DFQATT and SNEGSKA (reference sequence). The CDR3 sequence is 12 residues long. This CDR3 reads CSVITGDNEQFF. CDR3 nucleotides: TGCAGTGTCATAACCGGGGACAATGAGCAGTTCTTC.

This clonotype was counted a few times. CDR3 sequence reads: CASWDRTLWVAEAFF. CDR3 bases: TGTGCCAGCTGGGACAGGACCTTATGGGTGGCTGAAGCTTTCTTT. V is TRBV21-1 and J is TRBJ1-1; TRBD1, the D gene given by the table, was not confirmed from the DNA. TRBV21-1 is recorded as a pseudogene. CDR3 length: 15 residues.

V usage is TRBV5-1 and J usage is TRBJ2-1, with TRBD1 matching over 7 bases. Trimming took 4 bases from V and 2 from J; bases not matched to a gene: 9. CDR1 and CDR2 from the germline V gene are SGHRS and YFSETQ. This CDR3 contains 16 residues. The CDR3 DNA follows: TGCGCCAGCAGCCCGAGGACAGGTGAGACCTACAATGAGCAGTTCTTC. Its translation: CASSPRTGETYNEQFF.

This clonotype was seen a few times. The chain employs TRBV6-2 or TRBV6-3 and TRBJ2-5; 7 bases map to TRBD1. V dropped 4 bases and J dropped 4; count of bases not matched to a gene: 3. Germline V gene data show CDR1 as MNHEY and CDR2 as SVGEGT. The CDR3 has 13 amino acids. Written as DNA, the CDR3 is TGTGCCAGCAGTTCCTACAGGGGAGAGACCCAGTACTTC. It specifies CASSSYRGETQYF.

The genes are TRBV5-1 and TRBJ1-1, with 7 bases that match TRBD1. The J segment lost 7 bases and the V segment lost 4 bases, leaving 13 bases of the junction unmatched. CDR3 length: 15 amino acids. Germline CDR1 reads SGHRS; CDR2 reads YFSETQ. The CDR3, as DNA: TGCGCCAGCAGCCCTCCTAGACAGGGAGCCAATGAAGCTTTCTTT. As protein: CASSPPRQGANEAFF.

The rearrangement uses TRBV24-1 and TRBJ2-3, with 10 nucleotides matching TRBD2. From germline, CDR1 is KGHDR and CDR2 SFDVKD. The CDR3 is made up of 16 amino acids. The V gene end was trimmed by 3 bases and the J gene end by 6 bases; junction bases not matched to a gene: 8. DNA for the CDR3: TGTGCCACCAGTGATCCGGGACTAGCGTCGGGGGATACGCAGTATTTT. The encoded protein is CATSDPGLASGDTQYF.

The V call is TRBV29-1, the J call TRBJ2-1, with TRBD1 identical over 8 bases. This CDR3 spans 14 amino acids. The germline CDR1 and CDR2 sequences are SQVTM and ANQGSEA. With 5 bases clipped from V and 3 bases from J, the junction kept 6 bases outside the gene matches. CDR3 DNA sequence: TGCAGCGTTCTAGGACAGGGCCTCTACAATGAGCAGTTCTTC. It is translated as CSVLGQGLYNEQFF.

CDR3 residues: CASSYSQLTEAFF. CDR3 DNA sequence: TGTGCCAGCAGTTACTCACAGCTTACTGAAGCTTTCTTT. This sequence joins TRBV6-2 or TRBV6-3 and TRBJ1-1; no clear D. Trimming took off 0 bases at V and 5 bases at J, with 7 bases between the two ends. Germline loops: CDR1 MNHEY, CDR2 SVGEGT. The CDR3 covers 13 residues.

This chain uses TRBV12-3 or TRBV12-4 with TRBJ1-1, with D perhaps matching TRBD1 (6 bases). Deletions cut 3 bases from V and 0 bases from J, with 14 bases between. CDR3 length: 16 residues. This CDR3 reads CASSLGQGNLNTEAFF. The CDR3, as DNA: TGTGCCAGCAGTTTGGGGCAGGGGAATTTGAACACTGAAGCTTTCTTT.

This clonotype occurred a few times. The chain has TRBV6-5 and TRBJ2-7, with TRBD1 identical over 7 bases. This CDR3 has 15 residues. In germline, CDR1 is MNHEY, CDR2 SVGAGI. Germline trimming cut 0 bases from V and 4 bases from J; bases unmatched to any gene: 6. CDR3 loop: CASSYSRQGRYEQYF. The CDR3 region has the DNA TGTGCCAGCAGTTACTCGCGACAGGGAAGGTACGAGCAGTACTTC.

This clonotype was observed a handful of times. V and J are TRBV15 and TRBJ1-1; tentatively, D is TRBD1 (6 bases). Germline V gene sequence: CDR1 LNHNV, CDR2 YYDKDF (reference sequence). The CDR3 is 17 residues long. Deletions cut 0 bases from V and 10 bases from J, with 24 bases between. CDR3 nucleotides: TGTGCCACCAGCAGAGACCTCTCTCGGAGGGCAGGGGACGGAGCTTTCTTT. Its translation is CATSRDLSRRAGDGAFF.

The V call is TRBV24-1, the J call TRBJ2-1; D is possibly TRBD2 (6 bases). Germline values: CDR1 KGHDR, CDR2 SFDVKD. V gave up 8 bases and J gave up 6 bases, with 16 bases separating them. The CDR3 contains 14 residues. CDR3 coding DNA: TGTGCCACCAAGCCTTGGGGGGAAGGCAATGAGCAGTTCTTC. Amino acid sequence: CATKPWGEGNEQFF.

In its sample, this clonotype was seen a few times. J is TRBJ2-1 and V is TRBV30; perhaps D is TRBD1 or TRBD2 (6 bases each). CDR3 length: 15 residues. Germline loops: CDR1 GTSNPN, CDR2 SVGIG (reference sequence). The ends were cut back, 1 base at V and 2 bases at J, with 12 bases in the middle. The CDR3 reads CAWSEAGGPYNEQFF. The CDR3 nucleotides read TGTGCCTGGAGTGAGGCCGGGGGCCCCTACAATGAGCAGTTCTTC.

This chain joins TRBV5-6 and TRBJ2-3, with 8 bases that match TRBD1. V shed 3 bases and J 0 bases; nucleotides not matched to a gene: 3. The CDR3 is 15 residues long. Germline V lookup: CDR1 SGHDT, CDR2 YYEEEE. The CDR3 here is CASSWRTGSTDTQYF. CDR3 DNA sequence: TGTGCCAGCAGCTGGAGGACAGGGAGCACAGATACGCAGTATTTT.

Many counts were recorded for this clonotype. The V gene is TRBV15, the J gene TRBJ2-3, with D possibly being TRBD2 (6 bases). Germline lookup yields CDR1 LNHNV and CDR2 YYDKDF (reference sequence). The CDR3 loop spans 15 amino acids. Deletions cut 4 bases from V and 5 bases from J, with 16 bases between. This chain's CDR3 is CATSIRSGHGDTQYF. CDR3 sequence (DNA): TGTGCCACCAGCATACGGAGCGGGCATGGAGATACGCAGTATTTT.

This clonotype has a handful of counts. The J gene is TRBJ1-2, the V gene TRBV12-3 or TRBV12-4; D uncertain. Trimming shortened V by 1 base and J by 4 bases, and 1 base separated the two germline ends. The CDR3 loop spans 11 amino acids. The CDR3 protein is CASSLVYGYTF. The CDR3 nucleotides read TGTGCCAGCAGTTTAGTCTATGGCTACACCTTC.

This chain links TRBV10-3 with TRBJ1-1; D uncertain. Germline V gives CDR1 ENHRY, CDR2 SYGVKD. Trimming removed 3 bases from V and 7 bases from J, with 6 bases in between. The CDR3 is 11 residues long. DNA for the CDR3: TGTGCCATCAGTGATTCCTTTGAAGCTTTCTTT. Translated: CAISDSFEAFF.

This clonotype was picked up a small number of times. Here the CDR3 reads CASSQVAANSPLHF. The CDR3 region has the DNA TGTGCCAGCAGCCAAGTTGCGGCTAATTCACCCCTCCACTTT. The rearrangement joins TRBV14 to TRBJ1-6; D uncertain. V was clipped by 1 base and J by 6 bases, with 7 bases between them. Germline loops: CDR1 SGHDN, CDR2 FVKESK. CDR3 length: 14 amino acids.

V usage is TRBV27 and J usage is TRBJ2-1; 12 bases fit TRBD2. The V segment lost 8 bases and the J segment 2 bases; nucleotides outside the gene matches: 7. Germline CDR1 is MNHEY and CDR2 is SMNVEV (reference sequence). The CDR3 sequence is 16 residues long. The CDR3 nucleotides are TGTGCCAGCGAACCTAGCGGGAGGGGCACCTACAATGAGCAGTTCTTC. This gives the protein CASEPSGRGTYNEQFF.

The CDR3 protein is CATSEATSGGAQETQYF. The CDR3 DNA is TGTGCCACCAGTGAAGCGACTAGCGGGGGGGCCCAAGAGACCCAGTACTTC. This chain uses TRBV24-1 with TRBJ2-5, with 14 bases fitting TRBD2. CDR1 KGHDR and CDR2 SFDVKD come from the germline V gene. This CDR3 contains 17 residues. J lost 1 base, V lost 4 bases, and 4 bases had no gene match.

This clonotype was picked up a small number of times. The chain recombines TRBV20-1 with TRBJ2-6; D possibly corresponds to TRBD2 (5 bases). Germline CDR1 reads DFQATT; CDR2 reads SNEGSKA (reference sequence). V was cut by 0 bases and J by 0 bases, with 15 bases left in between. CDR3 size: 18 residues. The CDR3 region is CSARDLGAGRSGANVLTF. CDR3 bases: TGCAGTGCTAGAGATCTGGGAGCCGGACGCTCTGGGGCCAACGTCCTGACTTTC.

The rearrangement joins TRBV19 to TRBJ1-4; D not resolved. V lost 3 bases and J 0 bases, leaving 17 bases between the germline ends. Germline-derived CDR1 and CDR2 are LNHDA and SQIVND (reference sequence). The CDR3 length is 18 residues. CDR3 sequence: CASSMVAGFGATNEKLFF. DNA of the CDR3: TGTGCCAGTAGTATGGTTGCTGGGTTCGGGGCAACTAATGAAAAACTGTTTTTT.

This clonotype was seen a handful of times. The chain uses TRBV7-9 and TRBJ1-1; 9 bases align to TRBD1. The CDR3 has 18 residues. Germline CDR1 and CDR2: SEHNR and FQNEAQ (reference sequence). V shed 4 bases and J 1 base; nucleotides not matched to a gene: 13. This CDR3 reads CASSSPRRTGASNTEAFF. The DNA for the CDR3 is TGTGCCAGCAGCTCCCCACGGCGGACAGGGGCCTCGAACACTGAAGCTTTCTTT.

This clonotype was detected ten times or more. This chain links TRBV20-1 with TRBJ1-2; possible D gene TRBD1, 6 bases. The V end lost 2 bases, the J end lost 8 bases, and 9 bases lay between the germline ends. The CDR3 is 11 residues long. Per the germline V gene, CDR1 is DFQATT and CDR2 is SNEGSKA (reference sequence). The CDR3 sequence is CSARWGGGYTF. The CDR3 DNA reads as TGCAGTGCTAGATGGGGGGGCGGCTACACCTTC.

The chain recombines TRBV13 with TRBJ1-6, with D uncertain. The CDR3 sequence is 16 residues long. CDR1 PRHDT and CDR2 FYEKMQ come from the germline V gene (reference sequence). The V gene lost 5 bases and the J gene lost 7 bases, with 18 bases spanning the gap. The CDR3: CASSPGGSDRNSPLHF. The CDR3 nucleotides are TGTGCCAGCAGCCCGGGAGGGAGTGATAGGAATTCACCCCTCCACTTT.

V and J are TRBV6-2 or TRBV6-3 and TRBJ2-7; D tentatively reads TRBD1 or TRBD2 (6 bases each). V gave up 4 bases and J gave up 8 bases, with 15 bases separating them. This CDR3 is 13 amino acids long. Germline V gives CDR1 MNHEY, CDR2 SVGEGT. The CDR3 nucleotides read TGTGCCAGCAGTTTCGGGGGCGAAGATCAGCAGTACTTC. This sequence encodes CASSFGGEDQQYF.